The clone carrying this T cell receptor beta chain was seen only a few times. This CDR3 region has 13 residues. V lost 5 bases to trimming and J lost 7 bases, with 14 bases between them. Germline V gene sequence: CDR1 MNHEY, CDR2 SVGEGT. Using its own MiXCR run on the 5' RACE reads, TCRdb lists one record per CDR3 protein. This table holds approximately 42,000 distinct CDR3 sequences, roughly 9.6% found once. This sample was taken from a study of CD8 T cells in ankylosing spondylitis. The gene calls are TRBV6-2 or TRBV6-3 and TRBJ1-2, with D perhaps matching TRBD1 (5 bases). The sample was blood, either unsorted or a sorted T cell fraction (not recorded which). The origin of this receptor is a male donor with ankylosing spondylitis or in good health (not recorded which). This CDR3 reads CASSDGTWSGYTF. In DNA form, the CDR3 reads TGTGCCAGCAGTGACGGGACCTGGAGTGGCTACACCTTC.